This paragraph covers one T cell receptor (beta chain) sequence. Antigen unknown. TCRdb's copy holds only in-frame clones and misses some; the assay was immunoSEQ multiplex PCR. The sample contains 380,000 or so clones, around 82% of which appear only once. These data come from a study of Ad26.COV2.S vaccination and SARS-CoV-2 variants. Whole-study context: In the COV1001 trial, the donor was in the Ad26.COV2.S arm. Administration of Ad26.COV2.S was intramuscular, either once or twice 56 days apart. General study results and limits: Total responses of T cells may have been underestimated by the analyses of TCR breadth and depth.

Treatment given: 15 to 20 received Ad26.COV2.S at low or high dose, single or two shots; about 5 received placebo; per-sample allocation not given. Sampling was performed 63 days after the first vaccine or placebo injection. Whoever gave the sample was an adult aged 18-55 years in Boston. Germline CDR1 is SEHNR and CDR2 is FQNEAQ (reference sequence). V was pared by 0 bases and J by 3 bases, with 6 bases between. CDR3 size: 13 residues. This TCR came from a person aged 18 to 65 who received the Ad26.COV2.S COVID-19 vaccine or a placebo. V is TRBV7-9 and J is TRBJ2-7; D unclear. Source: peripheral blood, taken in a trial of Ad26.COV2.S vaccine versus placebo. CDR3 region: CASSLASSYEQYF. In DNA form, the CDR3 reads TGTGCCAGCAGCTTAGCCAGCAGCTACGAGCAGTACTTC.